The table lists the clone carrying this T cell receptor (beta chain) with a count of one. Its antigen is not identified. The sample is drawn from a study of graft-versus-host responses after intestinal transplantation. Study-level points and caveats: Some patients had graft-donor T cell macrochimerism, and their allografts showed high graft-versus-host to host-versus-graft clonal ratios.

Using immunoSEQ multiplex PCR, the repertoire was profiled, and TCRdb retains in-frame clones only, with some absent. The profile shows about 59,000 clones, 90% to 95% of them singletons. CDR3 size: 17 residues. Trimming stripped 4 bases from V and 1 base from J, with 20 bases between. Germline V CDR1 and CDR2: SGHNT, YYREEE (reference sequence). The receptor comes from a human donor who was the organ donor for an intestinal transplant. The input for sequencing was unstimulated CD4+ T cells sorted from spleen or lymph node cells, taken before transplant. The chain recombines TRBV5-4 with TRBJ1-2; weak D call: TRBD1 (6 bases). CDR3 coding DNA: TGTGCCAGCAGCACACCACAGGGATCCCCCGATAACTATGGCTACACCTTC. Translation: CASSTPQGSPDNYGYTF. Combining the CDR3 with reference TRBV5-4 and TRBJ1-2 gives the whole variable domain ETGVTQSPTHLIKTRGQQVTLRCSSQSGHNTVSWYQQALGQGPQFIFQYYREEENGRGNFPPRFSGLQFPNYSSELNVNALELDDSALYLCASSTPQGSPDNYGYTFGSGTRLTVV.